Detailed here is one TCR beta chain. Its antigen is unidentified. The data were obtained in a study of long-term antiretroviral therapy in people with HIV. Broader study findings: ART adherence, viral resistance and therapy changes were not recorded. Blood was collected between the mid-2000s and the late 2010s, possibly under older ART regimens. Diversity measured after ART increased yet remained under transplant donor controls.

A v3.0 immunoSEQ assay was performed at survey level. Each sample had sequencing targeting about 40,000-55,000 T-cell genomes. The assay was immunoSEQ multiplex PCR, and TCRdb's table has in-frame clones only and misses some. The table records under 50,000 clones, approximately 85% of them present only once. The CDR3 has 11 residues. From germline, CDR1 is ENHRY and CDR2 SYGVKD. Trimming left V 6 bases short and J 3 bases short, with 2 bases between. The sequences come from unsorted PBMCs, collected 3.1 years after starting antiretroviral therapy. This sequence joins TRBV10-3 and TRBJ2-2, with unresolved D. The source of this sequence is a woman aged 50 to 65 with HIV. The DNA of the CDR3 is TGTGCCATCAGGGACACCGGGGAGCTGTTTTTT. Amino acid sequence: CAIRDTGELFF.